This record covers a single TCR beta chain. The V gene lost 5 bases and the J gene lost 4 bases, with 15 bases spanning the gap. The CDR3 is 14 residues long. Germline lookup yields CDR1 PRHDT and CDR2 FYEKMQ (reference sequence). MiXCR, run by TCRdb on the 5' RACE reads, gives a single entry per CDR3 protein. The sample shows 55,000 to 70,000 distinct CDR3 sequences, less than 8.5% of them seen only once. The sample comes from a study of T cells after yellow fever vaccination. This receptor was identified in a man between 18 and 29 years old who received the YFV17D yellow fever vaccine. The V call is TRBV13, the J call TRBJ2-7; TRBD2 is a possible D gene (5 bases). This specimen was CD8+ T cells sorted from PBMCs, taken about 41 days after the first yellow fever vaccination. Written as DNA, the CDR3 is TGTGCCAGCAGCCCCGGGATCGGCCTTTACGAGCAGTACTTC. It specifies CASSPGIGLYEQYF.